The 25 T cell receptor beta chains reported below all come from one sample, sequenced in a study of blood T cell repertoires in COVID-19. Clones were read by immunoSEQ multiplex PCR, and TCRdb kept only the in-frame ones, dropping some. The sample includes about 140,000 clones, about four fifths of them seen just once. The sample comprised peripheral blood. These receptor sequences come from a woman older than 75 in a cohort sampled during active or convalescent COVID-19.

The V gene is TRBV24-1, the J gene TRBJ2-5; D perhaps matches TRBD2 (6 bases). This CDR3 comprises 17 residues. Germline CDR1 reads KGHDR; CDR2 reads SFDVKD. V was pared by 0 bases and J by 5 bases, with 18 bases between. CDR3 sequence: CATSDLRTTPGKETQYF. The CDR3 bases are TGTGCCACCAGTGATTTGAGGACTACGCCGGGGAAGGAGACCCAGTACTTC.

V is TRBV7-9 and J is TRBJ2-2; 7 bases are a match to TRBD1. The CDR3 contains 15 residues. Germline CDR1 SEHNR, CDR2 FQNEAQ (reference sequence). Unmatched junction bases numbered 9, after V lost 6 bases and J lost 5 bases. CDR3 loop: CASSLTGVATGELFF. The CDR3 coding sequence is TGTGCCAGCAGTCTCACAGGGGTTGCAACCGGGGAGCTGTTTTTT.

The chain is built from TRBV2 and TRBJ1-2, with D maybe TRBD1 (6 bases). Trimming shortened V by 5 bases and J by 8 bases, and 21 bases separated the two germline ends. This CDR3 has 15 amino acids. Germline lookup yields CDR1 SNHLY and CDR2 FYNNEI. The CDR3 reads CASSLGHGFLGGYTF. The CDR3 DNA sequence: TGTGCCAGCAGTTTGGGACATGGCTTTCTGGGCGGCTACACCTTC.

The chain carries TRBV3-1 (or the pseudogene TRBV3-2) and TRBJ2-5; 8 positions agree with TRBD2. The CDR3 contains 14 residues. V trimming: 5 bases; J trimming: 2 bases; junction bases outside the gene matches: 4. The germline V gene has CDR1 LGHDT and CDR2 YNNKEL (reference sequence). CDR3 protein: CASSSSGAQETQYF. The CDR3 DNA reads as TGTGCCAGCAGCAGTAGCGGGGCACAAGAGACCCAGTACTTC.

The chain recombines TRBV9 with TRBJ2-3; possible D gene TRBD1, 6 bases. In germline, CDR1 is SGDLS, CDR2 YYNGEE. V was cut by 3 bases and J by 0 bases, with 8 bases left in between. The CDR3 runs to 14 residues. Written as DNA, the CDR3 is TGTGCCAGCAGCGCGACAGGTAGCACAGATACGCAGTATTTT. It encodes CASSATGSTDTQYF.

The chain recombines TRBV18 with TRBJ2-1, with D maybe TRBD2 (5 bases). Germline-derived CDR1 and CDR2 are KGHSH and LQKENI. The CDR3 length is 16 residues. With 3 bases removed from V and 0 bases from J, the gap between germline ends came to 12 bases. CDR3 in amino acids: CASSPWETTSYNEQFF. The CDR3 DNA follows: TGTGCCAGCTCACCCTGGGAGACAACCTCCTACAATGAGCAGTTCTTC.

This chain connects TRBV2 to TRBJ1-4; D is uncertain. The V and J ends lost 7 bases and 2 bases respectively, with 11 bases between them. Germline CDR1 and CDR2: SNHLY and FYNNEI. The length of the CDR3 is 14 residues. The CDR3 loop reads CASNGVATNEKLFF. CDR3 DNA sequence: TGTGCCAGCAACGGGGTTGCCACTAATGAAAAACTGTTTTTT.

The chain employs TRBV7-2 and TRBJ1-2, with a tentative D call TRBD1 (5 bases). V dropped 3 bases and J dropped 1 base, with 9 bases sitting between them. Germline lookup yields CDR1 SGHTA and CDR2 FQGNSA. There are 14 residues in the CDR3. Here the CDR3 DNA reads TGTGCCAGCAGCTTCCCAGGGTTTAACTATGGCTACACCTTC. Its translation is CASSFPGFNYGYTF.

This chain connects TRBV7-2 to TRBJ1-5; no definite D call. V dropped 2 bases and J dropped 1 base, with 9 bases sitting between them. The germline CDR1 and CDR2 sequences are SGHTA and FQGNSA. The CDR3 runs to 15 residues. The CDR3 DNA sequence: TGTGCCAGCAGCTTATCCCACACGAGCAATCAGCCCCAGCATTTT. Residues: CASSLSHTSNQPQHF.

DNA for the CDR3: TGTGCCAGCTCAACAGGGGGAAATAATGAAAAACTGTTTTTT. Its translation: CASSTGGNNEKLFF. The chain carries TRBV18 and TRBJ1-4; 8 bases match TRBD1. The CDR3 sequence is 14 residues long. With 5 bases clipped from V and 4 bases from J, the junction kept 3 bases outside the gene matches. Germline CDR1 KGHSH, CDR2 LQKENI. The whole variable domain, remainder taken from reference TRBV18 and TRBJ1-4, is NAGVMQNPRHLVRRRGQEARLRCSPMKGHSHVYWYRQLPEEGLKFMVYLQKENIIDESGMPKERFSAEFPKEGPSILRIQQVVRGDSAAYFCASSTGGNNEKLFFGSGTQLSVL.

The rearrangement joins TRBV4-1 to TRBJ2-1, with 10 bases lining up with TRBD2. This CDR3 is built from 19 residues. Trimming removed 0 bases from V and 4 bases from J; junction bases left unmatched: 12. In germline, CDR1 is MGHRA, CDR2 YSYEKL. In DNA, the CDR3 is TGCGCCAGCAGCCAAGATACTCTCTTAGCGGGGGGACTTTACAATGAGCAGTTCTTC. Translation gives CASSQDTLLAGGLYNEQFF.

The V gene is TRBV6-2 or TRBV6-3, the J gene TRBJ2-7; TRBD1 might be the D (6 bases). The germline V gene encodes CDR1 MNHEY and CDR2 SVGEGT. The ends were cut back, 0 bases at V and 6 bases at J, with 24 bases in the middle. The CDR3 is 18 residues long. For the CDR3, the DNA is TGTGCCAGCAGTTACTCGAAGGGACAAAGGTCCTGGATTTTCGAGCAGTACGTC. This gives the protein CASSYSKGQRSWIFEQYV.

The chain carries TRBV27 and TRBJ1-4; the match to TRBD1 covers 7 bases. The CDR3 has 16 amino acids. J lost 0 bases, V lost 6 bases, and 7 bases had no gene match. The germline V gene encodes CDR1 MNHEY and CDR2 SMNVEV (reference sequence). The CDR3 region has the DNA TGTGCCAGCAGGAAAGCCGGGACAGCAACTAATGAAAAACTGTTTTTT. As protein: CASRKAGTATNEKLFF. Filled out from reference TRBV27 and TRBJ1-4, the complete variable domain reads EAQVTQNPRYLITVTGKKLTVTCSQNMNHEYMSWYRQDPGLGLRQIYYSMNVEVTDKGDVPEGYKVSRKEKRNFPLILESPSPNQTSLYFCASRKAGTATNEKLFFGSGTQLSVL.

This sequence joins TRBV9 and TRBJ2-5; D might be TRBD1 (5 bases). The CDR3 is 14 amino acids. V was cut by 0 bases and J by 4 bases, with 10 bases left in between. The germline CDR1 and CDR2 sequences are SGDLS and YYNGEE. The DNA for the CDR3 is TGTGCCAGCAGCGTAGACGTGGGGCTAGAGACCCAGTACTTC. Protein: CASSVDVGLETQYF.

The chain uses TRBV15 and TRBJ2-3; D remains ambiguous. V lost 0 bases and J lost 2, with 9 bases in between. The germline V gene encodes CDR1 LNHNV and CDR2 YYDKDF (reference sequence). The CDR3 consists of 15 residues. The CDR3: CATSREPNPTDTQYF. CDR3 DNA: TGTGCCACCAGCAGAGAACCTAACCCCACAGATACGCAGTATTTT.

The CDR3 loop is CAAGGYSGNTIYF. In nucleotides, the CDR3 is TGTGCCGCGGGGGGGTACTCTGGAAACACCATATATTTT. The V call is TRBV6-5, the J call TRBJ1-3, with D perhaps TRBD1 (5 bases). The CDR3 runs 13 residues. Trimming removed 11 bases at V and 0 bases at J, with 11 bases between. Germline assignment: CDR1 MNHEY and CDR2 SVGAGI.

The chain has TRBV5-4 and TRBJ2-5; D gene ambiguous. The CDR3 loop spans 15 amino acids. Per the germline V gene, CDR1 is SGHNT and CDR2 is YYREEE (reference sequence). V lost 4 bases, J lost 0 bases, and 13 bases lay in between. Here the CDR3 DNA reads TGTGCCAGCAGCAAATCAGGAACGTACCAAGAGACCCAGTACTTC. Its translation: CASSKSGTYQETQYF.

The V gene is TRBV7-2, the J gene TRBJ1-5; 10 positions match TRBD1. Germline CDR1 reads SGHTA; CDR2 reads FQGNSA. With V trimmed by 2 bases and J by 6 bases, 7 bases remained unmatched. The CDR3 extends over 16 amino acids. The DNA of the CDR3 is TGTGCCAGCAGCTTATCGACAGGGGGCTTCGGTCAGCCCCAGCATTTT. Its protein product is CASSLSTGGFGQPQHF.

The CDR3 loop reads CASSTLGHKGDSQPQHF. CDR3 sequence (DNA): TGTGCCAGTAGTACGCTTGGACACAAGGGCGATAGTCAGCCCCAGCATTTT. The V and J genes are TRBV19 and TRBJ1-5; tentative D call: TRBD1 (5 bases). There are 17 residues in the CDR3. Germline V lookup: CDR1 LNHDA, CDR2 SQIVND (reference sequence). The germline V and J ends were trimmed by 4 bases and 6 bases, with 22 bases remaining between them.

The rearrangement joins TRBV12-3 or TRBV12-4 to TRBJ2-7; a weak D match, TRBD2 (5 bases). This CDR3 contains 13 residues. Trimming left V 4 bases short and J 5 bases short, with 12 bases between. The CDR3 DNA reads as TGTGCCAGCAGTTCCCGACCGGGGAACGAGCAGTACTTC. This encodes CASSSRPGNEQYF.

The sample holds many counts of this clone. The rearrangement joins TRBV20-1 to TRBJ2-1, with no clear D. The CDR3 has 8 residues. CDR1 is DFQATT, CDR2 SNEGSKA, per germline (reference sequence). V lost 6 bases to trimming and J lost 15 bases, with 9 bases between them. The CDR3, as DNA: TGCAGTGCGGGCCGTAGGTTCTTC. Protein sequence: CSAGRRFF.

The chain employs TRBV10-3 and TRBJ2-1; the D gene is possibly TRBD1 (5 bases). The CDR3 is 15 residues long. Germline assignment: CDR1 ENHRY and CDR2 SYGVKD. The V and J ends lost 3 bases and 9 bases respectively, with 18 bases between them. CDR3 in DNA: TGTGCCATCAGTGATCCTACCGGGTTGGGGCGTGAGCAGTTCTTC. Its protein is CAISDPTGLGREQFF.

The chain is built from TRBV5-1 and TRBJ1-4; the D gene is possibly TRBD1 (5 bases). Germline lookup yields CDR1 SGHRS and CDR2 YFSETQ. The germline V and J ends were trimmed by 4 bases and 8 bases, with 15 bases remaining between them. This CDR3 has 14 residues. The CDR3 DNA reads TGCGCCAGCAGCCGAGGAGGGGCTGGAGAAAAACTGTTTTTT. Translated: CASSRGGAGEKLFF. Looking up the rest from reference TRBV5-1 and TRBJ1-4 gives the full variable domain: KAGVTQTPRYLIKTRGQQVTLSCSPISGHRSVSWYQQTPGQGLQFLFEYFSETQRNKGNFPGRFSGRQFSNSRSEMNVSTLELGDSALYLCASSRGGAGEKLFFGSGTQLSVL.

The rearrangement joins TRBV18 to TRBJ1-2; D is unclear. With 4 bases removed from V and 3 bases from J, the gap between germline ends came to 9 bases. The CDR3 extends over 13 amino acids. Germline loops: CDR1 KGHSH, CDR2 LQKENI. The CDR3 is CASSHNRDYGYTF. The CDR3, as DNA: TGTGCCAGCTCACATAACAGAGACTATGGCTACACCTTC. Complete variable domain (other parts from reference TRBV18 and TRBJ1-2): NAGVMQNPRHLVRRRGQEARLRCSPMKGHSHVYWYRQLPEEGLKFMVYLQKENIIDESGMPKERFSAEFPKEGPSILRIQQVVRGDSAAYFCASSHNRDYGYTFGSGTRLTVV.

This chain uses TRBV29-1 with TRBJ1-4; D is undetermined. There are 13 residues in the CDR3. The ends were cut back, 6 bases at V and 7 bases at J, with 15 bases in the middle. CDR1 and CDR2 from the germline V gene are SQVTM and ANQGSEA. The CDR3 DNA reads as TGCAGCGTGATACGGGATGGCGGTGAAAAACTGTTTTTT. Translation: CSVIRDGGEKLFF.